What follows are 10 T cell receptor beta chains derived from one specimen sequenced in a study of T cell responses to AZD1222 COVID-19 vaccine. This table comes from immunoSEQ multiplex PCR, and its TCRdb copy is limited to in-frame clones, with some not included. The sample has approximately 89,000 clones, around nine tenths seen once. The source was peripheral blood, collected 28 days after the second AZD1222 dose. Receptor source: an adult who received the AZD1222 COVID-19 vaccine.

This chain links TRBV5-1 with TRBJ1-6; D unclear. V was clipped by 0 bases and J by 9 bases, with 13 bases between them. The germline V gene encodes CDR1 SGHRS and CDR2 YFSETQ. The CDR3 sequence is 15 residues long. CDR3 residues: CASSLETTAGSPLHF. The CDR3, as DNA: TGCGCCAGCAGCTTGGAAACGACCGCAGGTTCACCCCTCCACTTT.

This chain joins TRBV6-5 and TRBJ2-1; the match to TRBD2 covers 12 bases. With V trimmed by 6 bases and J by 6 bases, 6 bases remained unmatched. CDR1 and CDR2 from the germline V gene are MNHEY and SVGAGI. This CDR3 has 15 amino acids. The CDR3 is CASRSLAGGRNEQFF. The CDR3, as DNA: TGTGCCAGCAGATCGCTAGCGGGGGGGCGCAATGAGCAGTTCTTC.

The chain is built from TRBV7-3 and TRBJ2-1, with D tentatively TRBD2 (5 bases). With 5 bases removed from V and 3 bases from J, the gap between germline ends came to 17 bases. The CDR3 is made up of 16 amino acids. Germline V lookup: CDR1 SGHTA, CDR2 FQGTGA. CDR3 sequence (DNA): TGTGCCAGCAGCAAAACCCCACTAGAGGACTACAATGAGCAGTTCTTC. Translation gives CASSKTPLEDYNEQFF.

This chain connects TRBV3-1 (or the pseudogene TRBV3-2) to TRBJ1-4, with 8 bases lining up with TRBD1. Trimming at V came to 5 bases and at J to 3 bases, leaving 8 bases not matched to a gene. The germline V gene encodes CDR1 LGHDT and CDR2 YNNKEL (reference sequence). This CDR3 is 16 amino acids long. In DNA form, the CDR3 reads TGTGCCAGCAGCGAGCGGGGGACAGGTTCTAATGAAAAACTGTTTTTT. Translation gives CASSERGTGSNEKLFF.

The chain has TRBV5-1 and TRBJ2-5, with TRBD2 as a possible D gene (5 bases). Germline V gene sequence: CDR1 SGHRS, CDR2 YFSETQ. Trimming left V 6 bases short and J 5 bases short, with 11 bases between. This CDR3 has 12 amino acids. CDR3: CASKEPGETQYF. The CDR3 nucleotides are TGCGCCAGCAAAGAGCCGGGGGAGACCCAGTACTTC.

This clone was recorded only once. The V call is TRBV5-1, the J call TRBJ1-6; 7 bases align to TRBD1. Germline CDR1 SGHRS, CDR2 YFSETQ. The CDR3 sequence is 16 residues long. Trimming took 1 base from V and 2 from J; bases not matched to a gene: 3. In nucleotides, the CDR3 is TGCGCCAGCAGCTTGATTACAGGGGCCTATAATTCACCCCTCCACTTT. Protein product: CASSLITGAYNSPLHF.

This chain joins TRBV21-1 and TRBJ1-5; TRBD1 is the table's D call, not checked against the DNA. TRBV21-1 constitutes a pseudogene. The CDR3 loop spans 17 amino acids. The CDR3 is CASSTTGQYNSNQPQHF. The CDR3 DNA reads TGTGCCAGCAGCACGACCGGACAGTATAATAGCAATCAGCCCCAGCATTTT.

This clone was counted a few times. The V call is TRBV12-3 or TRBV12-4, the J call TRBJ1-5; no firm D call. This CDR3 is built from 13 residues. Trimming took 1 base from V and 4 from J, leaving 5 bases between them. CDR3 DNA sequence: TGTGCCAGCAGTTTAGACAGAAATCAGCCCCAGCATTTT. It codes for CASSLDRNQPQHF.

The chain uses TRBV6-4 and TRBJ1-1; no clear D gene. Trimming pared 4 bases from V and 0 bases from J, leaving 12 bases between. The CDR3 is 15 residues long. CDR1 and CDR2 (germline): MRHNA, SNTAGT. CDR3: CASSVGSGLNTEAFF. Here the CDR3 DNA reads TGTGCCAGCAGTGTGGGTTCCGGACTGAACACTGAAGCTTTCTTT.

This clone was picked up many times. The CDR3 DNA follows: TGTGCCAGCAGTGAACAGCAGAACACTGAAGCTTTCTTT. Translated: CASSEQQNTEAFF. The gene calls are TRBV2 and TRBJ1-1; D gene ambiguous. The CDR3 consists of 13 residues. From germline, CDR1 is SNHLY and CDR2 FYNNEI. V lost 2 bases, J lost 1 base, and 5 bases lay in between.